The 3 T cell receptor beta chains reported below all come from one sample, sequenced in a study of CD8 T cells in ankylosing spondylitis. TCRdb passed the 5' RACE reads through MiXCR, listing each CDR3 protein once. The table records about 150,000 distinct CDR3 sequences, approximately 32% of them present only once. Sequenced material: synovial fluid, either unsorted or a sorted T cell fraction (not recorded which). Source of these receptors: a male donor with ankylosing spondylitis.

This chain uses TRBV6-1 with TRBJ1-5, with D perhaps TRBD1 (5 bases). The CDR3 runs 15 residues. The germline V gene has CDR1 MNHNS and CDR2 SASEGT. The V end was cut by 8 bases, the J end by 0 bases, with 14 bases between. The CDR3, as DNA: TGTGCCAGCCACAGCCCGACAGATAGCAATCAGCCCCAGCATTTT. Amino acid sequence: CASHSPTDSNQPQHF.

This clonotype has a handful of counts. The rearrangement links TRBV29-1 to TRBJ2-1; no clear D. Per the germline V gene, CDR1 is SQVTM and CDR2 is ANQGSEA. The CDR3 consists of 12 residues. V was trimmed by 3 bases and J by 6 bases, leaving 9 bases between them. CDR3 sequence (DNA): TGCAGCGTTGAGCTGAACCGCAATGAGCAGTTCTTC. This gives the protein CSVELNRNEQFF.

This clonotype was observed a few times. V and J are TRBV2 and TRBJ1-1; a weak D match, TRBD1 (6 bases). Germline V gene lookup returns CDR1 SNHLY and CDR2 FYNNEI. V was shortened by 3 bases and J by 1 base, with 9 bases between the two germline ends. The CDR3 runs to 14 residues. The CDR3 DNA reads TGTGCCAGCAGTGACAGGGGCGGGAACACTGAAGCTTTCTTT. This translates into CASSDRGGNTEAFF.